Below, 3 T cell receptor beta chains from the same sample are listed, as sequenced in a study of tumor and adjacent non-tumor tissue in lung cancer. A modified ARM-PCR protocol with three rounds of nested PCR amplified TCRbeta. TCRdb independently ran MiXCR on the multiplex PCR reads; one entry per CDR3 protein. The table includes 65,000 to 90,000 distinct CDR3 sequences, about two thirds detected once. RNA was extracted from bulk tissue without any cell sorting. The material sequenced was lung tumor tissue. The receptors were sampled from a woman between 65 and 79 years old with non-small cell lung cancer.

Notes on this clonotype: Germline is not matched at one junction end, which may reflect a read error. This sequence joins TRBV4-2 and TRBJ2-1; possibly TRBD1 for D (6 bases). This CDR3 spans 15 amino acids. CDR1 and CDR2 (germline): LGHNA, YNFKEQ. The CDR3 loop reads CASSQSAGDDNEQLF. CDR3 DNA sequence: TGTGCCAGCAGCCAATCGGCAGGGGATGACAATGAGCAGCTCTTC.

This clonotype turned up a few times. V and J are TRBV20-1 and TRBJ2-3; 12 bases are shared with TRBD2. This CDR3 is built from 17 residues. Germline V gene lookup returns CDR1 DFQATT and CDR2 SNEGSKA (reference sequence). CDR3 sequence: CSGLRTSGTWVTDTQYF. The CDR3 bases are TGCAGCGGGCTTAGGACTAGCGGGACTTGGGTCACAGATACGCAGTATTTT.

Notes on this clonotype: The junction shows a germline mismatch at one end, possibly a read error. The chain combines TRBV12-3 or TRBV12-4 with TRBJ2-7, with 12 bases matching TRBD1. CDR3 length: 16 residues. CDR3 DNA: TGTGCAACAATCACGGGCGGGGACAGGGGGCAGTACGACCAGTACTTC. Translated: CATITGGDRGQYDQYF.